The entry that follows covers one TCR beta chain sequence. Its target is not known. At one boundary the junction diverges from the germline segment, which might be a read error. Naive CD8 T cells were picked out by sorting for CD8+CD4-CCR7+CD45RA+. Via MiXCR, TCRdb re-called the PCR reads, giving one row per CDR3 protein. The sample carries 350,000 or so distinct CDR3 sequences, 20% to 25% recorded once. This record comes from a study of molecular identifiers for immune sequencing clone quantification. In germline, CDR1 is SEHNR, CDR2 FQNEAQ (reference sequence). The CDR3 length is 15 residues. Findings of the study overall: The study reportedly detected spiked Jurkat TCR RNA from one cell among approximately 1 million naive cells.

The receptor's source is a human donor in good health. Some libraries in this study had Jurkat cell RNA spiked in. V usage is TRBV7-9 and J usage is TRBJ2-2; D gene unclear. The sequenced sample consisted of naive CD8+ T cells from blood, with Jurkat cell RNA spiked in. Subset meaning: FACS-sorted CD8+CD4-CCR7+CD45RA+ naive T cells. Here the CDR3 DNA reads TGTGCCGGCAGCTTAACTGGAGTTGACACCGGGGAGCTGTTTTTT. Translating gives CAGSLTGVDTGELFF. Complete variable domain (other parts from reference TRBV7-9 and TRBJ2-2): DTGVSQNPRHKITKRGQNVTFRCDPISEHNRLYWYRQTLGQGPEFLTYFQNEAQLEKSRLLSDRFSAERPKGSFSTLEIQRTEQGDSAMYLCAGSLTGVDTGELFFGEGSRLTVL.